The present TCR beta chain was sequenced within a study of beta chain features in type 1 diabetes (dated by TCRdb to about 2018). In the study overall: No differences in mean age, gender distribution, total cell number or subset yield were found between patients and healthy donors. A total of around 110,000,000 sorted cells were examined across all samples, and a strong correlation was observed between cell number per subset and RNA yield. In the study, TCRB repertoires of sorted circulating CD4+ T cell subsets from recently diagnosed type 1 diabetes patients were compared with those of matched healthy donors. Whereas all 28 donors provided naive and central memory subsets, regulatory and stem cell-like memory subsets were isolated from just 8 patients and about 8 healthy donors. General conclusions and limits of the study: Type 1 diabetes patients showed a moderate but significant shortening of TCRB CDR3 length in all four CD4+ subsets. Naive, central memory and regulatory TCRB repertoires appeared more similar among patients than among healthy donors. HLA sub-analyses involved small numbers of individuals, so any influence of HLA type on TCRB rearrangement remained unresolved. At VDJ recombination sites, type 1 diabetes patients had fewer insertions and more deleted nucleotides, which implies abnormalities in thymic rearrangement. Shorter templates might be favored by PCR, yet because patient and control samples were amplified and corrected together, any such skew would affect both groups equally. Because cDNA rather than genomic DNA was sequenced, highly expressing activated cells could have been over-represented, although no difference in activation and CD3 levels was found between groups.

CDR1 and CDR2 are drawn from the germline V gene: KGHSH, LQKENI. Trimming takes 4 bases from V and 0 bases from J, and the germline ends sit 5 bases apart. Spanning cysteine to phenylalanine, the CDR3 consists of 13 amino acids. Only the CDR3 DNA stays, 39 bases, in frame from base 1. The sample holds a few counts of this clone. It lacks a known antigen. No much larger clone is present one base from it, and per-base qualities are unavailable. A single peripheral blood draw of 95 to 150 mL on average was collected from each donor into heparinised tubes. Naive, central memory, regulatory and stem cell-like memory CD4+ T cells were sorted on a BD FACSAria II using a panel including CD45RO, CCR7, CD25, CD127, CD95 and CD27. Purity was above 95% for every sorted population. PBMCs were isolated immediately by Lymphoprep density gradient centrifugation and stained directly without culture. So that batch effects would be minimized, each experiment stained and sorted samples in pairs, pairing one healthy donor with one patient.

All of the isolated RNA was reverse transcribed with the High Capacity cDNA Reverse Transcription Kit, so expressed TCRB transcripts were sequenced. Deep immunoSEQ sequencing was performed on naive, central memory and regulatory T cell samples, with an average of roughly 3.5 million total reads per sample. Sorted cells were lysed in RLT buffer and RNA was extracted with DNase-treated RNeasy Micro or Mini kits, depending on cell number. To prevent cross-contamination, each cell subset was processed individually, whereas patient and healthy donor samples were processed jointly. Using the immunoSEQ multiplex PCR, TCRB sequences were amplified from cDNA into 87-bp fragments spanning the CDR3 region. Sequencing of the amplicons was done on the Illumina HiSeq platform. From the authors' description of their analysis: Synthetic template baselines were used to correct PCR bias computationally, reads within Hamming distance 2 were collapsed, and singletons that could not be merged were discarded. Reads were aligned to IMGT to assign V, D and J genes, CDR3 length, and insertions or deletions at six rearrangement sites. Clonotype counts were normalized to sorted cell number within each subset before computing true diversity and Gini coefficients with the tcR R package. The overlap coefficient, calculated on TCRB nucleotide sequences, was used to quantify repertoire sharing. Not all clones reach the TCRdb copy of this immuneACCESS table, which keeps in-frame sequences only. Checked studies attribute under half of the gap to unresolved V genes and leave the rest unexplained. V and J calls and clone size are those listed in that table; D and trimming were worked out from the DNA. This sample gives almost 350,000 clones in total; 7% to 10% of them show up just once. The ten largest clones capture about 1% of the sample.

The receptor comes from a man aged 25-45 years with type 1 diabetes. This chain is built from TRBV18 and TRBJ2-3; a confident D gene designation cannot be given. The sample was central memory CD4+ T cells from blood. Here is the DNA: TGTGCCAGCTCACGGCTAAGCACAGATACGCAGTATTTT. It encodes CASSRLSTDTQYF.